This T cell receptor (beta chain) is from a study of blood T cells in healthy people across ages. Overall study findings and caveats: A roughly linear fall in TCR beta diversity per million T cells was seen with increasing age. Diversity estimates drawn from one million T cells were deemed underestimates. Because donor CMV status was unknown, expanded clonotype changes were possibly confounded.

For the second PCR, which ran for about 6 to 11 cycles, a sample-barcoded 5' primer and a J-beta primer mix were used. TCRdb re-called the 5' RACE reads with MiXCR, one entry per CDR3 protein. Here the sample spans 1.5 million or so distinct CDR3 sequences, less than 45% being singletons. Germline CDR1 KGHDR, CDR2 SFDVKD. CDR3 length: 15 residues. The V end was cut by 5 bases, the J end by 1 base, with 11 bases between. Roughly 10 milliliters of peripheral blood were drawn from each donor. In this sample, this clonotype turned up a few times. Its antigen is as yet unknown. The genes are TRBV24-1 and TRBJ2-1; D not resolved. This receptor was identified in a woman aged 18 to 35 in good health. Material: blood. CDR3 region: CATSASGQSYNEQFF. DNA for the CDR3: TGTGCCACCAGTGCCTCCGGGCAGTCCTACAATGAGCAGTTCTTC.